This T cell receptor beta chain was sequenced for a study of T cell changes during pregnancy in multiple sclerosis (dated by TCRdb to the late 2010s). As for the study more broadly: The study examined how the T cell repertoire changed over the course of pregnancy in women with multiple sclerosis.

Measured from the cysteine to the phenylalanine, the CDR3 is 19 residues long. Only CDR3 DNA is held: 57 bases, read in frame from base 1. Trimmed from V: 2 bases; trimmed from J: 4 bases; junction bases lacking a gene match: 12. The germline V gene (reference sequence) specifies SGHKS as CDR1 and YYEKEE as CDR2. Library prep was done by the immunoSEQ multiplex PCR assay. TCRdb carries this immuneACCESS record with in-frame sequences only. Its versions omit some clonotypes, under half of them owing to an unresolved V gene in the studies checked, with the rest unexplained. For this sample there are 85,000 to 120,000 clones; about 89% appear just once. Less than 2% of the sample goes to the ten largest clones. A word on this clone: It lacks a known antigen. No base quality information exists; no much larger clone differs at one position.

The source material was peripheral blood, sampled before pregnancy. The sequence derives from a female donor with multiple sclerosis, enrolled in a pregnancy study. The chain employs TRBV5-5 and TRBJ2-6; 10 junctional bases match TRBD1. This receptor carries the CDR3 CASSFDRDRGAAGANVLTF. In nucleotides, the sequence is TGTGCCAGCAGCTTCGACCGGGACAGGGGCGCAGCGGGGGCCAACGTCCTGACTTTC.